The T cell receptor beta chain under discussion was sequenced for a study of neurological immune-mediated disorders. Broader study findings: Patients with HTLV-1-associated myelopathy showed the most TCR clonal expansion. Those with multiple sclerosis showed the least, falling below healthy controls.

About this clonotype itself: The antigen remains undetermined.

From the 5' RACE reads, TCRdb called clonotypes with MiXCR, one entry per CDR3 protein. The repertoire has about 35,000 distinct CDR3 sequences, roughly 7% of them found once; the top ten carry around 4%. The TCR comes from a woman aged 40 to 50 in good health. The source material was PBMCs.

The CDR3 DNA reads TGCGCCAGCAGCCACCCGAGGAGGGGACAAGGAAACACCATATATTTT. Amino acid sequence: CASSHPRRGQGNTIYF. The J gene is TRBJ1-3, the V gene TRBV4-1; the D gene is possibly TRBD1 (6 bases). The germline V gene has CDR1 MGHRA and CDR2 YSYEKL. This CDR3 spans 16 amino acids. V lost 3 bases and J lost 4, with 16 bases in between.